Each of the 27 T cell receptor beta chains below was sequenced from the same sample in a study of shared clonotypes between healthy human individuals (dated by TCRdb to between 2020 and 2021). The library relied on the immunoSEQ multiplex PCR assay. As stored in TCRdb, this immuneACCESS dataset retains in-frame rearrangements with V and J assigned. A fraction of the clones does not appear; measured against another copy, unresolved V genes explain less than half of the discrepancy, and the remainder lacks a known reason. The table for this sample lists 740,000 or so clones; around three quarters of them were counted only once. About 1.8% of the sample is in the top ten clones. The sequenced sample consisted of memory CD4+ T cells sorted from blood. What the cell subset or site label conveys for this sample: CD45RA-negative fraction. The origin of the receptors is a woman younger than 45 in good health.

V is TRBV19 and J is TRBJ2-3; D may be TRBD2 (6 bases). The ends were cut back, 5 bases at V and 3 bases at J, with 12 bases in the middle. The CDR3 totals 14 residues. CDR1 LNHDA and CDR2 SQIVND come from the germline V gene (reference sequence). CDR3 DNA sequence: TGTGCCAGTAGTGCGACTAGTTTTACAGATACGCAGTATTTT. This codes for CASSATSFTDTQYF.

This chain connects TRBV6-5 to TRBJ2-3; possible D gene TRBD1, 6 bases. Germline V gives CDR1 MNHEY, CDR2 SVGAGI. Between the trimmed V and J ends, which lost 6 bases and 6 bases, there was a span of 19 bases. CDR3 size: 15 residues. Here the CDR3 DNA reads TGTGCCAGCAGCCAACCAGGGGTTTATATCGATACGCAGTATTTT. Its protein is CASSQPGVYIDTQYF.

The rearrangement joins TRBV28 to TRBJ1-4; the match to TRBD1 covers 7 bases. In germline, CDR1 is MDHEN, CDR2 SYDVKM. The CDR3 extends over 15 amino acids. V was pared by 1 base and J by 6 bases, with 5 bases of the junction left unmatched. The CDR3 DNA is TGTGCCAGCAGTTTATTCTTCGACAGGGATGAAAAACTGTTTTTT. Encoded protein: CASSLFFDRDEKLFF.

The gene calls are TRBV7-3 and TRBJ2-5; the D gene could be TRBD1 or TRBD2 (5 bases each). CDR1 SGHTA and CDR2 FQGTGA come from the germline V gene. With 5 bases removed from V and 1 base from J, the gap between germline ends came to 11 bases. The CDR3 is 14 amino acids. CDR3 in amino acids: CASSPTGTQETQYF. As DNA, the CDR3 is TGTGCCAGCAGCCCCACCGGGACCCAAGAGACCCAGTACTTC.

The CDR3 DNA is TGCGCCAGCAGCTTTGAAACTAGCGGGGCAAATGAGCAGTTCTTC. Residues: CASSFETSGANEQFF. The chain employs TRBV5-1 and TRBJ2-1, with 10 bases that match TRBD2. This CDR3 contains 15 residues. The V gene's germline CDR1 is SGHRS and CDR2 YFSETQ. The junction had 6 bases not matched to a gene; V was cut back by 2 bases and J by 7 bases.

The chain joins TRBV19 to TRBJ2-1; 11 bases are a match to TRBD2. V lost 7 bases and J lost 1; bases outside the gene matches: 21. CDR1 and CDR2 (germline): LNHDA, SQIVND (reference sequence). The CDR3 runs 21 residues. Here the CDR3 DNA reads TGTGCCAGTACCATTGGGTGGAGAGGTAGCGGGAGGGCCAGATCCTACAATGAGCAGTTCTTC. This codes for CASTIGWRGSGRARSYNEQFF.

The CDR3 loop is CASSLWVGQVGHEQYF. The CDR3 coding sequence is TGTGCCAGCAGTTTATGGGTGGGCCAGGTTGGCCACGAGCAGTACTTC. This chain uses TRBV28 with TRBJ2-7; D gene ambiguous. Trimming removed 0 bases at V and 5 bases at J, with 17 bases between. Germline V gives CDR1 MDHEN, CDR2 SYDVKM. The CDR3 is made up of 16 amino acids.

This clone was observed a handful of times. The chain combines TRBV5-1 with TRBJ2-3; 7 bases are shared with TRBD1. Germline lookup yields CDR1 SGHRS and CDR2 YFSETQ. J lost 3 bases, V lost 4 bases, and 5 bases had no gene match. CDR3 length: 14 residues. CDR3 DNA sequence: TGCGCCAGCAGCATGGGACAGCTTACAGATACGCAGTATTTT. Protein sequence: CASSMGQLTDTQYF.

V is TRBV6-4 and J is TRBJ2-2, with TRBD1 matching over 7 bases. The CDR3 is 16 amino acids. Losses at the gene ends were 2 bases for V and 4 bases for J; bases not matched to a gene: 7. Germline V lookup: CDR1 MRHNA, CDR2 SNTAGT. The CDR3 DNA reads TGTGCCAGCAGTGACCATACAGGGGACGGCACCGGGGAGCTGTTTTTT. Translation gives CASSDHTGDGTGELFF.

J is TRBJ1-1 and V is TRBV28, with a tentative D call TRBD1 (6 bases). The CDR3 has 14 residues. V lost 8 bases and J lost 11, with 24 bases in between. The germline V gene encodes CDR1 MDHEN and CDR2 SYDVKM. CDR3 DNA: TGTGCCAGCGGGGGGGCATTAATCAGGGGTTCTGCTTTCTTT. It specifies CASGGALIRGSAFF.

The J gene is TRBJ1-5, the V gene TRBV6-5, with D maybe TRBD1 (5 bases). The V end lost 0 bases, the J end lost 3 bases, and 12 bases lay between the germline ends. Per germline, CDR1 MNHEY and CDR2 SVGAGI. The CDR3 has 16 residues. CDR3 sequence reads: CASSYSSAGTNQPQHF. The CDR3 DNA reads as TGTGCCAGCAGTTACTCGAGTGCAGGGACCAATCAGCCCCAGCATTTT.

As DNA, the CDR3 is TGTGCCAGCAGTTACTCGACTAGTGGGGGGAATCGAGACTACACCTTC. Translation: CASSYSTSGGNRDYTF. The chain couples TRBV6-6 to TRBJ1-2, with D perhaps matching TRBD1 (5 bases). CDR3 length: 16 amino acids. Trimming took off 0 bases at V and 10 bases at J, with 21 bases between the two ends. In germline, CDR1 is MNHNY, CDR2 SVGAGI (reference sequence).

The CDR3 nucleotides are TGTGCCAGCAAAAACCGGGCATTGGTCTATGAGCAGTTCTTC. As protein: CASKNRALVYEQFF. V is TRBV28 and J is TRBJ2-1; D not resolved. Germline loops: CDR1 MDHEN, CDR2 SYDVKM. With 7 bases removed from V and 8 bases from J, the gap between germline ends came to 18 bases. This CDR3 spans 14 amino acids. Looking up the rest from reference TRBV28 and TRBJ2-1 gives the full variable domain: DVKVTQSSRYLVKRTGEKVFLECVQDMDHENMFWYRQDPGLGLRLIYFSYDVKMKEKGDIPEGYSVSREKKERFSLILESASTNQTSMYLCASKNRALVYEQFFGPGTRLTVL.

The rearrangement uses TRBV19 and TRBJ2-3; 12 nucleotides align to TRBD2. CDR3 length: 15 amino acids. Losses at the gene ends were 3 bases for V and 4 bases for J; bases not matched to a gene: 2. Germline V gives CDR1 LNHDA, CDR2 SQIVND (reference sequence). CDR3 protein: CASSILAGGADTQYF. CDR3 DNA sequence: TGTGCCAGTAGTATCCTAGCGGGAGGGGCAGATACGCAGTATTTT.

The CDR3 nucleotides are TGTGCCAGTAGTAGCCGGGACAGGGATCCCGGGGAGCTGTTTTTT. Protein sequence: CASSSRDRDPGELFF. The chain joins TRBV19 to TRBJ2-2, with 9 bases lining up with TRBD1. Unmatched junction bases numbered 6, after V lost 4 bases and J lost 6 bases. The CDR3 contains 15 residues. Germline loops: CDR1 LNHDA, CDR2 SQIVND (reference sequence).

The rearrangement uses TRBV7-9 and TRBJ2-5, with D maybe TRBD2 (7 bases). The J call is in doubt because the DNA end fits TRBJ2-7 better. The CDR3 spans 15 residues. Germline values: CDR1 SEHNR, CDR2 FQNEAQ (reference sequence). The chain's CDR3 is CASSSQGGTIPEQYF. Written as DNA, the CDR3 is TGTGCCAGCAGCTCCCAAGGGGGGACTATCCCCGAGCAGTACTTC.

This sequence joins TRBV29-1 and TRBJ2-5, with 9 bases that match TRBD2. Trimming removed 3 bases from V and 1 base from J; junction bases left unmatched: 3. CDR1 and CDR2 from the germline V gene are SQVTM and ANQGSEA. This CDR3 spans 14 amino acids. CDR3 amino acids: CSVELAGSQETQYF. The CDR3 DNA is TGCAGCGTTGAGCTAGCGGGAAGCCAAGAGACCCAGTACTTC.

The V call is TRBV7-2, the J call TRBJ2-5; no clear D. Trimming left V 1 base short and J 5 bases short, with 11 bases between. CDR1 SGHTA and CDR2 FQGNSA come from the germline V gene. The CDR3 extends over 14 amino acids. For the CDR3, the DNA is TGTGCCAGCAGCTTAGAGGCAGGACGGGAGACCCAGTACTTC. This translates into CASSLEAGRETQYF.

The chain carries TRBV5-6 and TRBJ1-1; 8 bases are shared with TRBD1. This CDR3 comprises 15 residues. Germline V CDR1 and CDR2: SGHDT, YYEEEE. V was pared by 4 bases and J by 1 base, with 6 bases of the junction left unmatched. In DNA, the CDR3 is TGTGCCAGCAGCGCCAGGGGGCTAGGGAACACTGAAGCTTTCTTT. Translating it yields CASSARGLGNTEAFF. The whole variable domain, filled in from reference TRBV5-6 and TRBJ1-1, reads DAGVTQSPTHLIKTRGQQVTLRCSPKSGHDTVSWYQQALGQGPQFIFQYYEEEERQRGNFPDRFSGHQFPNYSSELNVNALLLGDSALYLCASSARGLGNTEAFFGQGTRLTVV.

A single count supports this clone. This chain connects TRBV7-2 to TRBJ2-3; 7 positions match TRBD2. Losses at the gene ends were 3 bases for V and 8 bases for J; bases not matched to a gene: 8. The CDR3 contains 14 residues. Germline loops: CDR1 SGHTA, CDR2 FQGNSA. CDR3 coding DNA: TGTGCCAGCAGCTTCCTAGCGGAGCCAGCTACGCAGTATTTT. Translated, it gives CASSFLAEPATQYF.

The CDR3 DNA sequence: TGTGCCTGGAGTGTAGGGGGCGGTGGCTACACCTTC. Translation gives CAWSVGGGGYTF. The genes are TRBV30 and TRBJ1-2, with TRBD1 matching 7 bases. This CDR3 has 12 residues. Germline V lookup: CDR1 GTSNPN, CDR2 SVGIG (reference sequence). V gave up 0 bases and J gave up 7 bases; unmatched junction bases: 2.

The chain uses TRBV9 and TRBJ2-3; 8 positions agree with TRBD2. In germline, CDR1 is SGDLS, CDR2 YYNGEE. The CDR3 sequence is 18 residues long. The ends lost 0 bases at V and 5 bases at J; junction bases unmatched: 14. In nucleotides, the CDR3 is TGTGCCAGCAGCGTAGGAATTATCGGGTCTAGCGGGCTAGATACGCAGTATTTT. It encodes CASSVGIIGSSGLDTQYF.

This CDR3 is CSSASSYGYTF. The CDR3 DNA reads TGCAGTTCAGCAAGTTCCTATGGCTACACCTTC. The V gene is TRBV20-1, the J gene TRBJ1-2; D call uncertain. Per the germline V gene, CDR1 is DFQATT and CDR2 is SNEGSKA (reference sequence). This CDR3 is built from 11 residues. Trimming took off 8 bases at V and 4 bases at J, with 11 bases between the two ends.

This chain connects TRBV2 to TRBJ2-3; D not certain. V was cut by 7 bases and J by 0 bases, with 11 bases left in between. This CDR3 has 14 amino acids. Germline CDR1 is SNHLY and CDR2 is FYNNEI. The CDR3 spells CASNGYLSTDTQYF. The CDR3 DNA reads TGTGCCAGCAACGGATACCTAAGCACAGATACGCAGTATTTT.

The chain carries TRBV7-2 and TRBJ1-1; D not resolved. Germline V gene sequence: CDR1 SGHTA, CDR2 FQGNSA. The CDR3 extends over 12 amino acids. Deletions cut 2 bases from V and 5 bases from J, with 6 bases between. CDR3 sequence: CASSLSRTEAFF. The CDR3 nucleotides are TGTGCCAGCAGCTTAAGTCGGACTGAAGCTTTCTTT.

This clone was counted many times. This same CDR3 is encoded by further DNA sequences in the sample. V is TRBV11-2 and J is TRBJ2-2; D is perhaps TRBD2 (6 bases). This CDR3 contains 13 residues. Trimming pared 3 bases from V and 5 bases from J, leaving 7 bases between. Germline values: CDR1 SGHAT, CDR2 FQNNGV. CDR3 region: CASSLAGTGELFF. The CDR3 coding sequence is TGTGCCAGCAGCTTGGCGGGAACCGGGGAGCTGTTTTTT.

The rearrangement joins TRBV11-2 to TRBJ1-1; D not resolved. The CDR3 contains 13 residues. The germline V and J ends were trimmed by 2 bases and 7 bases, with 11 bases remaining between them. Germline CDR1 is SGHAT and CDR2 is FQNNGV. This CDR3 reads CASSLPDGVEAFF. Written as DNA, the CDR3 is TGTGCCAGCAGCTTACCCGACGGAGTTGAAGCTTTCTTT.